The entry that follows covers one T cell receptor (beta chain) sequence. This clonotype was detected ten times or more. Its antigen is currently not known. No much larger clonotype is one base removed from it; base qualities were not supplied. V is cut by 5 bases and J by 4 bases, and the space between the germline ends is 12 bases. As encoded in the germline V gene (reference sequence), CDR1 is MNHEY while CDR2 is SMNVEV. The CDR3 covers 14 residues, taking in both the cysteine and the phenylalanine. Kept here is only the CDR3 DNA, which spans 42 bases and is read in frame from base 1. TCR beta CDR3 regions were amplified from RNA transcripts. For the first round of RT-PCR on the TCR CDR3, the HTBI primer set was used together with the Qiagen OneStep RT-PCR kit. Libraries were constructed in a second round of multiplex PCR, after which size selection and purification were carried out. Libraries were sequenced paired-end with 100 bp reads on an Illumina HiSeq2000. The original methods were these. SOAPnuke was used to process the raw data, removing reads that contained adapters or uncalled bases, had a mean Phred below 15, or lacked an exact match to the constant primer or identifier. High-quality paired reads were merged with COPE v1.2.5, and unique nucleotide sequences were defined as clonotypes. MiTCR v1.1 was used to align clonotypes to the IMGT TRBV, TRBD and TRBJ reference segments. The analysis was restricted to V-J combinations with a frequency above 0.0001, which together covered 98% to 99.2% of the repertoires. The TCS score was defined as the ratio of F50 (clonal expansion) to E x V (chaos), calculated using BLOSUM62-based TCRdist between CDR3 peptides within each V-J. Welch's t-statistics and random forest reduced around 510 V-J features to about 12, which were used in a naive Bayes classifier (R e1071). TCRdb reworked the public reads: Q25 trimming with fastp, MiXCR clone assembly, productive beta chains retained. A single entry per CDR3 protein holds the most common genes and DNA from its merged rows. None of the V and J calls come from the authors' own analysis; TCRdb made them. Present in this sample are over 450,000 distinct CDR3 sequences, 15% to 20% of which were seen just once. Approximately 15% of the sample goes to the ten largest clones.

The record originates from a study of T cells in Graves' hyperthyroidism and ophthalmopathy (dated by TCRdb to 2018 to 2020). Concerning the study at large: Peripheral blood samples were taken at the time of initial diagnosis, prior to any treatment. After sampling, hyperthyroidism patients received methimazole starting at 30 mg daily, and ophthalmopathy patients received high-dose intravenous methylprednisolone. The 75 to 100 discovery patients were randomly split 7:3 into training and test sets. The study also compared thyroid tissue and blood T-cell repertoires from about 6 Graves' hyperthyroidism patients. Whether ophthalmopathy could be predicted prospectively was tested in an independent validation cohort made up of some 20 hyperthyroidism patients plus 17 patients who later progressed to ophthalmopathy. The paper describes TCR Vbeta CDR3 sequencing of 135 peripheral blood samples, made up of about 40 ophthalmopathy patients, around 73 hyperthyroidism patients and roughly 17 progressor patients. To identify TCR V-J signatures that set the groups apart, the researchers used a discovery cohort of about a hundred patients, made up of 40 to 45 with Graves' ophthalmopathy and 57 with stable Graves' hyperthyroidism.

The full study reports these points: A 13 V-J signature model separated ophthalmopathy from stable hyperthyroidism, with 87.88% sensitivity and roughly 84% specificity in cross-validation and 80%/75% in testing. No statistical method was used to set the sample size in advance, and investigators knew the group allocation. Most expanded thyroid clonotypes (frequency above 0.001) were also detected in blood, a finding suggesting that blood repertoires may reflect thyroid immune responses. During validation, the model predicted progression to ophthalmopathy a median of approximately six months ahead of onset, with roughly 65% sensitivity and roughly 72% specificity.

Ophthalmopathy patients had moderately to severely active disease, with a Clinical Activity Score of 3 or more, a NOSPECS grade of 4 or more, and a disease duration of less than 3 months. The study excluded patients with uncontrolled infections, other autoimmune diseases, pregnancy or lactation. Diagnoses were based on clinical symptoms, serum thyroxine and TRAb, thyroid ultrasound and orbital computed tomography. Ficoll-Paque density gradient centrifugation was used to isolate PBMCs from approximately 10 ml of fresh peripheral blood. Total RNA was extracted with Trizol reagent, and quality was checked on an Agilent 2100 Bioanalyzer.

The TCR sequence derives from a woman in her late teens or twenties with Graves' ophthalmopathy. Source material: blood. In this chain, TRBV27 is recombined with TRBJ1-5; the D gene is possibly TRBD1, with 6 bases matching. The nucleotide sequence reads as follows: TGTGCCAGCAGTCCAGTACAGGGAAATCAGCCCCAGCATTTT. Translated, this is CASSPVQGNQPQHF.